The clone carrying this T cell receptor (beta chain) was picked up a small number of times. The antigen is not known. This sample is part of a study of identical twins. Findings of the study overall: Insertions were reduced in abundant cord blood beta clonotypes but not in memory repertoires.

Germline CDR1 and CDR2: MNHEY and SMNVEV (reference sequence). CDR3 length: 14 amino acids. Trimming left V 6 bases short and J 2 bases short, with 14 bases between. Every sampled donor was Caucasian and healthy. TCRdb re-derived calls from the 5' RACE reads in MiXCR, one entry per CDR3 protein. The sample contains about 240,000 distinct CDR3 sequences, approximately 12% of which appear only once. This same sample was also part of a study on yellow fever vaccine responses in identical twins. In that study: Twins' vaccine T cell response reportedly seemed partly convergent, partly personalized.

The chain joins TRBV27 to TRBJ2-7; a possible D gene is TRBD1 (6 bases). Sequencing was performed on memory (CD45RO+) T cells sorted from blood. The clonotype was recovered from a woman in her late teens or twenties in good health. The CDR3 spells CASRRGTGTYEQYF. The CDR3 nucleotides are TGTGCCAGCAGGAGGGGGACGGGCACCTACGAGCAGTACTTC.